This is a list of T cell receptor beta chains from one sample in a study of cytomegalovirus exposure and HLA in healthy donors. The table came from immunoSEQ multiplex PCR; TCRdb's copy has only in-frame clones and leaves some out. The sample has 200,000 to 250,000 clones, over 75% seen once. The sequenced material came from PBMCs. Receptors originate from a human donor in good health. Each CDR3 is given with its conserved first and last residue. D genes are given only for firm matches. Clone size is given for some rows only: seen once, a few or many times, or a class if the clone is expanded.

clone_size: NA; v_call: TRBV7-2; j_call: TRBJ1-5; d_call: TRBD1; cdr3_nt: TGTGCCAGCAGCTCCGGGACAGGCAATCAGCCCCAGCATTTT; cdr3_aa: CASSSGTGNQPQHF
clone_size: once; v_call: TRBV27; j_call: TRBJ1-2; d_call: TRBD1; cdr3_nt: TGTGCCAGCAGTTATTTAGGGGGCGGCTACACCTTC; cdr3_aa: CASSYLGGGYTF
clone_size: few; v_call: TRBV18; j_call: TRBJ1-4; d_call: NA; cdr3_nt: TGTGCCAGCTCACCACTTGCGAAGGGAGTGAATGAAAAACTGTTTTTT; cdr3_aa: CASSPLAKGVNEKLFF
clone_size: NA; v_call: TRBV19; j_call: TRBJ2-3; d_call: TRBD2; cdr3_nt: TGTGCCAGTAGTATTTCTAAGCGGGAGATGGATACGCAGTATTTT; cdr3_aa: CASSISKREMDTQYF
clone_size: NA; v_call: TRBV5-5; j_call: TRBJ2-5; d_call: TRBD1; cdr3_nt: TGTGCCAGCAGCCGAGGGAGACCCGACCGGGACAGGGAAGGGGAGACCCAGTACTTC; cdr3_aa: CASSRGRPDRDREGETQYF
clone_size: NA; v_call: TRBV19; j_call: TRBJ1-5; d_call: NA; cdr3_nt: TGTGCCAGTGGTATGACAGTTTATCAGCCCCAGCATTTT; cdr3_aa: CASGMTVYQPQHF
clone_size: NA; v_call: TRBV5-1; j_call: TRBJ2-6; d_call: TRBD1; cdr3_nt: TGCGCCAGCAGCTTGGCCCTGCCAGGGGGCCTAATCTCTGGGGCCAACGTCCTGACTTTC; cdr3_aa: CASSLALPGGLISGANVLTF
clone_size: NA; v_call: TRBV9; j_call: TRBJ1-4; d_call: NA; cdr3_nt: TGTGCCAGCAGCATACAGGGAACGGATGGAAAACTGTTTTTT; cdr3_aa: CASSIQGTDGKLFF
clone_size: NA; v_call: TRBV6-5; j_call: TRBJ2-4; d_call: NA; cdr3_nt: TGTGCCAGCAGTTTAAGAGGGGGATTAGCCAAAAACATTCAGTACTTC; cdr3_aa: CASSLRGGLAKNIQYF
clone_size: NA; v_call: TRBV7-2; j_call: TRBJ2-3; d_call: TRBD2; cdr3_nt: TGTGCCAGCAGCCTCGGACTAGCGGGTGATACGCAGTATTTT; cdr3_aa: CASSLGLAGDTQYF
clone_size: NA; v_call: TRBV30; j_call: TRBJ1-5; d_call: NA; cdr3_nt: TGTGCCTGGAGTGCCGGACTGGACAATCAGCCCCAGCATTTT; cdr3_aa: CAWSAGLDNQPQHF
clone_size: NA; v_call: TRBV19; j_call: TRBJ2-3; d_call: NA; cdr3_nt: TGTGCCAGTAGAACCCGGCTCGAGGGAGATACGCAGTATTTT; cdr3_aa: CASRTRLEGDTQYF
clone_size: NA; v_call: TRBV7-9; j_call: TRBJ1-3; d_call: TRBD1; cdr3_nt: TGTGCCAGCAGCTCAACAGGGGGTCTGGGAAACACCATATATTTT; cdr3_aa: CASSSTGGLGNTIYF
clone_size: NA; v_call: TRBV6-1; j_call: TRBJ2-2; d_call: NA; cdr3_nt: TGTGCCACACACCAATCCCGGGGCGGGGAGCTGTTTTTT; cdr3_aa: CATHQSRGGELFF
clone_size: NA; v_call: TRBV9; j_call: TRBJ2-2; d_call: NA; cdr3_nt: TGTGCCAGCAGCGCAACCCGGGCGAACACCGGGGAGCTGTTTTTT; cdr3_aa: CASSATRANTGELFF
clone_size: NA; v_call: TRBV7-2; j_call: TRBJ1-4; d_call: TRBD1; cdr3_nt: TGTGCCAGCAGCTTAGCGCCGAGACAGGGGGCAAAACTGTTTTTT; cdr3_aa: CASSLAPRQGAKLFF
clone_size: NA; v_call: TRBV2; j_call: TRBJ1-1; d_call: TRBD1; cdr3_nt: TGTGCCAGTAGGGGACAGGGGGAAGGTACTGAAGCTTTCTTT; cdr3_aa: CASRGQGEGTEAFF
clone_size: NA; v_call: TRBV28; j_call: TRBJ2-5; d_call: NA; cdr3_nt: TGTGCCAGCACCGACAGGGAGGTCCAGTACTTC; cdr3_aa: CASTDREVQYF
clone_size: NA; v_call: TRBV5-1; j_call: TRBJ2-7; d_call: TRBD2; cdr3_nt: TGCGCCAGCAGCTTGGAACTAGCGGGAATCTACGAGCAGTACTTC; cdr3_aa: CASSLELAGIYEQYF
clone_size: few; v_call: TRBV27; j_call: TRBJ1-3; d_call: NA; cdr3_nt: TGTGCCAGCAGTTTATCAGGGGTTGCTGGAAACACCATATATTTT; cdr3_aa: CASSLSGVAGNTIYF
clone_size: NA; v_call: TRBV7-6; j_call: TRBJ2-4; d_call: TRBD1; cdr3_nt: TGTGCCAGCAGCCCCCTTACGGTGGTCCGGGACAGGGTCGACATTCAGTACTTC; cdr3_aa: CASSPLTVVRDRVDIQYF
clone_size: few; v_call: TRBV27; j_call: TRBJ1-1; d_call: NA; cdr3_nt: TGTGCCAGCAGTCCTCGTTTTATCGAGGTGGCTTTCTTT; cdr3_aa: CASSPRFIEVAFF
clone_size: few; v_call: TRBV10-3; j_call: TRBJ1-2; d_call: NA; cdr3_nt: TGTGCCATCAGTGAGTCCAGCTATGGCTACACCTTC; cdr3_aa: CAISESSYGYTF
clone_size: NA; v_call: TRBV19; j_call: TRBJ1-2; d_call: TRBD1; cdr3_nt: TGTGCCAGTAGCTTGGACAGGGGATTCGGCTATGGCTACACCTTC; cdr3_aa: CASSLDRGFGYGYTF
clone_size: NA; v_call: TRBV14; j_call: TRBJ2-1; d_call: TRBD2; cdr3_nt: TGTGCCAGCAGCCTACCAACCTTCTCGACTAGCGGGGACTACAATGAGCAGTTCTTC; cdr3_aa: CASSLPTFSTSGDYNEQFF